This T cell receptor (beta chain) comes out of a study of blood T cell repertoires in COVID-19. With 0 bases removed from V and 3 bases from J, the gap between germline ends came to 9 bases. The CDR3 consists of 14 residues. CDR1 and CDR2 from the germline V gene are KGHSH and LQKENI. The repertoire was sequenced with immunoSEQ multiplex PCR; TCRdb's copy has only in-frame clones and lacks some. The sample records a few hundred thousand clones, about 86% being singletons. This sequence joins TRBV18 and TRBJ2-7; D may be TRBD2 (7 bases). Sequencing was done on a sample of peripheral blood. The TCR sequence derives from a woman aged 45-65 years with acute or convalescent COVID-19. CDR3 DNA sequence: TGTGCCAGCTCACCACCCGGGGGGCTCTACGAGCAGTACTTC. Its protein is CASSPPGGLYEQYF.